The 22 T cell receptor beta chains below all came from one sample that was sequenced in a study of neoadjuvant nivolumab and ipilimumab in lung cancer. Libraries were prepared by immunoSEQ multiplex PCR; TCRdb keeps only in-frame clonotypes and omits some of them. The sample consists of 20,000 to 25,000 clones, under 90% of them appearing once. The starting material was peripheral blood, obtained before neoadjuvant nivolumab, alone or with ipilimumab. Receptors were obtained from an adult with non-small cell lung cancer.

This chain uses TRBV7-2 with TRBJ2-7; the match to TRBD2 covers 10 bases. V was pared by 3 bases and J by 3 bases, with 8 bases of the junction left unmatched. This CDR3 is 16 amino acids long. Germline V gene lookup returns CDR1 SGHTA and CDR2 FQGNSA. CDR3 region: CASSLVAGGVSYEQYF. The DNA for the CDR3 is TGTGCCAGCAGCTTGGTAGCGGGAGGAGTCAGCTACGAGCAGTACTTC.

CDR3: CASSHWDSPSNQPQHF. For the CDR3, the DNA is TGTGCCAGCAGTCATTGGGACAGCCCTAGCAATCAGCCCCAGCATTTT. The chain links TRBV6-6 to TRBJ1-5, with 7 bases aligning to TRBD1. After removal of 5 bases from V and 0 bases from J, the junction contained 7 bases not matched to a gene. Germline CDR1 MNHNY, CDR2 SVGAGI (reference sequence). CDR3 length: 16 residues.

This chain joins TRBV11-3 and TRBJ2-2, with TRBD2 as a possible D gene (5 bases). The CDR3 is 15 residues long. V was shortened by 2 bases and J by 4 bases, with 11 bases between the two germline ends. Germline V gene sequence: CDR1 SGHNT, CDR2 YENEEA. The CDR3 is CASSLTGKVTGELFF. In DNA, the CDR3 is TGTGCCAGCAGCTTAACGGGGAAGGTCACCGGGGAGCTGTTTTTT. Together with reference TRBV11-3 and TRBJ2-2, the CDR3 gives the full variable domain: EAGVVQSPRYKIIEKKQPVAFWCNPISGHNTLYWYLQNLGQGPELLIRYENEEAVDDSQLPKDRFSAERLKGVDSTLKIQPAELGDSAVYLCASSLTGKVTGELFFGEGSRLTVL.

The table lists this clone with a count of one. The CDR3 loop is CSASGISFNEQFF. The DNA of the CDR3 is TGCAGCGCCTCCGGGATTAGTTTTAATGAGCAGTTCTTC. The V call is TRBV29-1, the J call TRBJ2-1; D might be TRBD2 (5 bases). There are 13 residues in the CDR3. Germline assignment: CDR1 SQVTM and CDR2 ANQGSEA. The ends were cut back, 7 bases at V and 7 bases at J, with 17 bases in the middle.

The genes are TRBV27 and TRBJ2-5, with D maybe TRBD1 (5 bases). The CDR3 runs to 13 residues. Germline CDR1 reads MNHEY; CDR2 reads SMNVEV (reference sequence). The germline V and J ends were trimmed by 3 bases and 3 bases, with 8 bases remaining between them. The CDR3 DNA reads TGTGCCAGCAGTTTCTCCAGGGAAGAGACCCAGTACTTC. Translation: CASSFSREETQYF.

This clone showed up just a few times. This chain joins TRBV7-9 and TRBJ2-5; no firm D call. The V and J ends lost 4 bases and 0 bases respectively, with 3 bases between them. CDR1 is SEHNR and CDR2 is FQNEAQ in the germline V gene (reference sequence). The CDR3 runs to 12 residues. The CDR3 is CASSWYQETQYF. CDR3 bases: TGTGCCAGCAGCTGGTACCAAGAGACCCAGTACTTC.

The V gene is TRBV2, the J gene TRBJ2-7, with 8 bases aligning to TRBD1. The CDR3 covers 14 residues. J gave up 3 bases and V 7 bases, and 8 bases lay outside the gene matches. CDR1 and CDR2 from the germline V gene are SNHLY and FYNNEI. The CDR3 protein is CASMRQGAGYEQYF. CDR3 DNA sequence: TGTGCCAGCATGCGGCAGGGGGCTGGCTACGAGCAGTACTTC.

Here the CDR3 reads CASSFSIRSGELFF. Written as DNA, the CDR3 is TGTGCCAGCAGCTTTTCGATTCGGTCCGGGGAGCTGTTTTTT. This sequence joins TRBV5-6 and TRBJ2-2; no definite D call. This CDR3 is built from 14 residues. Trimming took 2 bases from V and 6 from J, leaving 11 bases between them. Germline CDR1 SGHDT, CDR2 YYEEEE.

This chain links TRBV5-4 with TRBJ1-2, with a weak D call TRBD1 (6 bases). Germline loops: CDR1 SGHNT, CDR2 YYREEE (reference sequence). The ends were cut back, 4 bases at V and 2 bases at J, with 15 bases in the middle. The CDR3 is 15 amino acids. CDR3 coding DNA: TGTGCCAGCAGCCCTGGGGGGCAGGTGAACTATGGCTACACCTTC. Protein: CASSPGGQVNYGYTF.

The CDR3 region has the DNA TGTGCCAGCAGCTTATGGGGTGGCACCGGGGAGCTGTTTTTT. This sequence encodes CASSLWGGTGELFF. J is TRBJ2-2 and V is TRBV11-1; D is undetermined. This CDR3 has 14 amino acids. CDR1 is SGHAT, CDR2 FQDESV, per germline (reference sequence). V lost 2 bases to trimming and J lost 4 bases, with 8 bases between them.

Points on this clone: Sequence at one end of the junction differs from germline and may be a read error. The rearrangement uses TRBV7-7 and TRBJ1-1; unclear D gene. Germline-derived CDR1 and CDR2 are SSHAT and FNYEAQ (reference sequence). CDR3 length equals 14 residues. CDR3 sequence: CASSLIPEDTEAFF. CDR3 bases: TGTGCTAGCAGCCTCATTCCAGAGGACACTGAAGCTTTCTTT. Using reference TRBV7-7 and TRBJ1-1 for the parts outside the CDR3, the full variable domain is GAGVSQSPRYKVTKRGQDVTLRCDPISSHATLYWYQQALGQGPEFLTYFNYEAQPDKSGLPSDRFSAERPEGSISTLTIQRTEQRDSAMYRCASSLIPEDTEAFFGQGTRLTVV.

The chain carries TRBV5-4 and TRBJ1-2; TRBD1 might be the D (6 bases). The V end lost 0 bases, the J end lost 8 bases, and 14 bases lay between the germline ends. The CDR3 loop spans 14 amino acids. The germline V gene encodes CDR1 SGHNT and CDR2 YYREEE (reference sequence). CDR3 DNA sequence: TGTGCCAGCAGCTTGGGTTGGGGGGCGCGCGGCTACACCTTC. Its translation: CASSLGWGARGYTF.

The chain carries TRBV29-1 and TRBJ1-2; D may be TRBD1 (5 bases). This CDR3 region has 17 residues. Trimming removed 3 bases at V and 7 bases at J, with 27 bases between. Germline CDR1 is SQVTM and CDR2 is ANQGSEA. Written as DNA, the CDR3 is TGCAGCGTTGATAATCGCCAGGGAGTAAGGTTGGATCTTGGCTACACCTTC. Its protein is CSVDNRQGVRLDLGYTF.

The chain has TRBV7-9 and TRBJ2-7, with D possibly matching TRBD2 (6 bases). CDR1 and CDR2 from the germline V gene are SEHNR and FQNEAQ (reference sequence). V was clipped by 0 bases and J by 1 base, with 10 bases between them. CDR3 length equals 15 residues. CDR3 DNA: TGTGCCAGCAGCTTAGCTCCTAGCGCATCCTACGAGCAGTACTTC. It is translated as CASSLAPSASYEQYF.

The CDR3 sequence is CASSLSLAEDTQYF. In DNA, the CDR3 is TGTGCCAGCAGCTTATCACTAGCGGAGGATACGCAGTATTTT. J is TRBJ2-3 and V is TRBV7-2, with TRBD2 matching over 8 bases. The germline V gene encodes CDR1 SGHTA and CDR2 FQGNSA. The ends lost 2 bases at V and 6 bases at J; junction bases unmatched: 4. CDR3 length: 14 amino acids.

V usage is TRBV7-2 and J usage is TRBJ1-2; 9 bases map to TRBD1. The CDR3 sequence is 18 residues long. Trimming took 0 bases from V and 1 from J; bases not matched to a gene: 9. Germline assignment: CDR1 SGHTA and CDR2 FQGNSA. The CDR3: CASSLAPDRGVLNYGYTF. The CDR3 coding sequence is TGTGCCAGCAGCTTAGCCCCGGACAGGGGAGTACTTAACTATGGCTACACCTTC.

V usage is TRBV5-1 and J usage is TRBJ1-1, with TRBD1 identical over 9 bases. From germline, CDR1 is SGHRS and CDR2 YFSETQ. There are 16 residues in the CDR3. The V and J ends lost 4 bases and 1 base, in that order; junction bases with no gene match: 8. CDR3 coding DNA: TGCGCCAGCAGCCTTGACAGGGGGGAGTGGAACACTGAAGCTTTCTTT. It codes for CASSLDRGEWNTEAFF.

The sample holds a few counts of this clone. CDR3 DNA: TGTGCCAGCAGCGTAGATCACAGTTCCTACGAGCAGTACTTC. Translated: CASSVDHSSYEQYF. The chain couples TRBV9 to TRBJ2-7; D is unclear. Germline-derived CDR1 and CDR2 are SGDLS and YYNGEE. Trimming shortened V by 0 bases and J by 1 base, and 8 bases separated the two germline ends. The CDR3 has 14 amino acids.

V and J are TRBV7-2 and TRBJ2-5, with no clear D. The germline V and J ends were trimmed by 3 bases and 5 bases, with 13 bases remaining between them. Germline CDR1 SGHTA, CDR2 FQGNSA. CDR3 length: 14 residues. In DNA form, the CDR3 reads TGTGCCAGCAGCTTCCCTCTGGGTACTGAGACCCAGTACTTC. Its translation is CASSFPLGTETQYF.

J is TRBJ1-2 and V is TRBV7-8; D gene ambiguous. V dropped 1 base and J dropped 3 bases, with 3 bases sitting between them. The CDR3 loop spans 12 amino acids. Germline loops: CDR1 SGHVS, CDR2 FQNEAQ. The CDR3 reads CASSLGDYGYTF. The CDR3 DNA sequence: TGTGCCAGCAGCTTAGGAGACTATGGCTACACCTTC.

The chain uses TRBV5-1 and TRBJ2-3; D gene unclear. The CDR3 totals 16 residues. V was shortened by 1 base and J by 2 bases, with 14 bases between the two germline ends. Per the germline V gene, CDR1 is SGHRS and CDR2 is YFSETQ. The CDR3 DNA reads TGCGCCAGCAGCTTGAGCAGGAGAGGAGACACAGATACGCAGTATTTT. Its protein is CASSLSRRGDTDTQYF.

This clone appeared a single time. The chain's CDR3 is CASFGDGTGYNEQFF. The CDR3 coding sequence is TGCGCCAGCTTCGGGGATGGGACAGGTTACAATGAGCAGTTCTTC. The chain couples TRBV5-1 to TRBJ2-1; 8 bases map to TRBD1. The CDR3 sequence is 15 residues long. The V gene's germline CDR1 is SGHRS and CDR2 YFSETQ. The trim removed 7 bases at V and 4 bases at J, leaving 10 bases unmatched.